The 23 T cell receptor beta chains below were found in one sample sequenced in a study of early T cells in non-severe SARS-CoV-2 infection. TCRdb re-analysed the 5' RACE reads in MiXCR, keeping a single row per CDR3 protein. The sample lists tens of thousands of distinct CDR3 sequences; approximately 9.2% were seen once. Sequenced here: whole blood, sampled at baseline. The receptors shown here come from an adult who was a healthcare worker with PCR-confirmed SARS-CoV-2 infection or an uninfected control (not recorded which).

This clonotype was observed a handful of times. The chain employs TRBV10-3 and TRBJ1-5; 11 bases align to TRBD1. CDR1 ENHRY and CDR2 SYGVKD come from the germline V gene. The junction had 2 bases not matched to a gene; V was cut back by 0 bases and J by 4 bases. The CDR3 consists of 16 residues. The DNA of the CDR3 is TGTGCCATCAGTGAGTCGCGGGACAGGGGGAATCAGCCCCAGCATTTT. Its protein is CAISESRDRGNQPQHF.

Only a few counts were recorded for this clonotype. The chain combines TRBV12-3 or TRBV12-4 with TRBJ1-1; D gene uncertain. V lost 1 base and J lost 4, with 4 bases in between. The CDR3 runs 12 residues. CDR3 protein: CASSLGPTEAFF. The CDR3 DNA reads TGTGCCAGCAGTTTAGGCCCCACTGAAGCTTTCTTT.

In this sample, this clonotype turned up a few times. V gene TRBV10-1 combines with J gene TRBJ1-1, with D unclear. CDR1 is WNHNN and CDR2 is SYGVQD in the germline V gene (reference sequence). V lost 2 bases and J lost 3, with 10 bases in between. The CDR3 totals 14 residues. The CDR3 loop is CASSEGRLYTEAFF. CDR3 sequence (DNA): TGCGCCAGCAGTGAGGGTAGGCTGTACACTGAAGCTTTCTTT.

This clonotype has only a few counts. This rearrangement joins TRBV11-2 to TRBJ1-2, with D maybe TRBD1 (5 bases). V was trimmed by 5 bases and J by 4 bases, leaving 20 bases between them. CDR3 length: 16 amino acids. Germline values: CDR1 SGHAT, CDR2 FQNNGV. The CDR3 region has the DNA TGTGCCAGCAGCCCCCTCAAGGAAAATCAGGGCTATGGCTACACCTTC. Translated, it gives CASSPLKENQGYGYTF.

This clonotype was observed a few times. The V gene is TRBV7-3, the J gene TRBJ2-1; 8 positions match TRBD2. Trimming removed 1 base from V and 1 base from J; junction bases left unmatched: 9. The germline CDR1 and CDR2 sequences are SGHTA and FQGTGA. The CDR3 is made up of 18 amino acids. The CDR3 bases are TGTGCCAGCAGCTTAAGGGATGGGGGACTAGGTTCCTACAATGAGCAGTTCTTC. Translating it yields CASSLRDGGLGSYNEQFF.

This clonotype turned up a few times. This chain connects TRBV12-3 or TRBV12-4 to TRBJ2-3; 7 positions agree with TRBD1. J lost 7 bases, V lost 6 bases, and 4 bases had no gene match. The CDR3 runs 12 residues. DNA of the CDR3: TGTGCCAGCAGCCCGGGACAGAATACGCAGTATTTT. This translates into CASSPGQNTQYF.

In its sample, this clonotype was seen a few times. The chain carries TRBV12-3 or TRBV12-4 and TRBJ1-2; tentatively, D is TRBD1 (5 bases). This CDR3 contains 13 residues. V shed 6 bases and J shed 5 bases, with 13 bases lying between them. The CDR3 protein is CASRRKGFYGYTF. CDR3 in DNA: TGTGCCAGCAGGAGGAAGGGGTTTTATGGCTACACCTTC.

The chain joins TRBV20-1 to TRBJ1-1, with 8 positions matching TRBD1. Germline V lookup: CDR1 DFQATT, CDR2 SNEGSKA (reference sequence). V lost 6 bases, J lost 3 bases, and 6 bases stayed unmatched. CDR3 length: 13 residues. The CDR3 sequence: CSAMTGEDTEAFF. CDR3 in DNA: TGCAGTGCAATGACAGGGGAGGACACTGAAGCTTTCTTT.

The chain links TRBV25-1 to TRBJ2-7; a possible D gene is TRBD2 (5 bases). Per the germline V gene, CDR1 is MGHDK and CDR2 is SYGVNS. The CDR3 covers 13 residues. V lost 5 bases, J lost 7 bases, and 15 bases lay in between. CDR3 protein: CASSRWVPGEQYF. Written as DNA, the CDR3 is TGTGCCAGCAGTAGGTGGGTCCCGGGAGAGCAGTACTTC.

The chain carries TRBV18 and TRBJ1-1; D not resolved. V was pared by 3 bases and J by 2 bases, with 10 bases between. This CDR3 has 14 amino acids. Germline V gene lookup returns CDR1 KGHSH and CDR2 LQKENI. CDR3 nucleotide sequence: TGTGCCAGCTCACCCCTTGGTCCTAACACTGAAGCTTTCTTT. This sequence encodes CASSPLGPNTEAFF.

Only a few counts were recorded for this clonotype. The rearrangement links TRBV30 to TRBJ1-1; TRBD1 is a possible D gene (6 bases). CDR3 length: 12 amino acids. Trimming left V 3 bases short and J 1 base short, with 6 bases between. Germline CDR1 GTSNPN, CDR2 SVGIG (reference sequence). The CDR3 reads CAWRGGNTEAFF. The CDR3 bases are TGTGCCTGGAGAGGGGGGAACACTGAAGCTTTCTTT.

The chain links TRBV20-1 to TRBJ2-3; the D is unclear. Germline assignment: CDR1 DFQATT and CDR2 SNEGSKA (reference sequence). Trimming took off 0 bases at V and 3 bases at J, with 10 bases between the two ends. This CDR3 is 14 amino acids long. This CDR3 is CSARDLRKTDTQYF. In DNA, the CDR3 is TGCAGTGCTAGAGATTTGAGGAAAACAGATACGCAGTATTTT.

This clonotype was observed many times. V usage is TRBV2 and J usage is TRBJ2-3; D unresolved. Per the germline V gene, CDR1 is SNHLY and CDR2 is FYNNEI. Trimming left V 0 bases short and J 2 bases short, with 6 bases between. CDR3 length: 14 amino acids. CDR3 residues: CASSEALDTDTQYF. CDR3 DNA sequence: TGTGCCAGCAGTGAAGCGCTAGACACAGATACGCAGTATTTT.

This clonotype was seen only a few times. The chain links TRBV29-1 to TRBJ2-7, with 10 positions matching TRBD2. Germline V lookup: CDR1 SQVTM, CDR2 ANQGSEA. The CDR3 contains 15 residues. V shed 4 bases, J shed 0 bases, and the junction held 6 bases outside the gene matches. CDR3 nucleotide sequence: TGCAGCGTTGGGAGTAGCGGGAGGAGCTCCTACGAGCAGTACTTC. As protein: CSVGSSGRSSYEQYF.

V is TRBV20-1 and J is TRBJ2-5, with D uncertain. The CDR3 is made up of 13 amino acids. The germline V gene encodes CDR1 DFQATT and CDR2 SNEGSKA (reference sequence). V shed 6 bases and J shed 4 bases, with 15 bases lying between them. The CDR3 sequence is CSAHLAVRETQYF. Here the CDR3 DNA reads TGCAGTGCCCACCTCGCCGTGCGAGAGACCCAGTACTTC.

This clonotype was seen a few times. The chain couples TRBV20-1 to TRBJ2-1; 9 bases line up with TRBD2. The CDR3 spans 17 residues. Germline CDR1 is DFQATT and CDR2 is SNEGSKA (reference sequence). V shed 6 bases, J shed 0 bases, and the junction held 12 bases outside the gene matches. The CDR3, as DNA: TGCAGTGCCCAAACTAGCGGGCGCATTGTCTCCTACAATGAGCAGTTCTTC. It codes for CSAQTSGRIVSYNEQFF.

This clonotype was observed many times. The V and J genes are TRBV7-3 and TRBJ2-3; D not resolved. Trimming removed 0 bases at V and 5 bases at J, with 0 bases between. Germline CDR1 reads SGHTA; CDR2 reads FQGTGA. The CDR3 extends over 11 amino acids. In nucleotides, the CDR3 is TGTGCCAGCAGCTTAACAGATACGCAGTATTTT. Amino acids: CASSLTDTQYF.

This clonotype was recorded once. CDR3 sequence: CASSKDRRRETQYF. The CDR3 nucleotides are TGTGCCAGTAGTAAGGACAGGAGAAGAGAGACCCAGTACTTC. This sequence joins TRBV19 and TRBJ2-5; 7 nucleotides match TRBD1. The trim removed 4 bases at V and 4 bases at J, leaving 6 bases unmatched. The CDR3 runs to 14 residues. The germline V gene encodes CDR1 LNHDA and CDR2 SQIVND (reference sequence). Full variable domain (remainder filled in from reference TRBV19 and TRBJ2-5): DGGITQSPKYLFRKEGQNVTLSCEQNLNHDAMYWYRQDPGQGLRLIYYSQIVNDFQKGDIAEGYSVSREKKESFPLTVTSAQKNPTAFYLCASSKDRRRETQYFGPGTRLLVL.

A few counts support this clonotype. The rearrangement joins TRBV6-5 to TRBJ1-1; D is undetermined. Trimming shortened V by 5 bases and J by 3 bases, and 7 bases separated the two germline ends. Germline assignment: CDR1 MNHEY and CDR2 SVGAGI. The CDR3 covers 12 residues. This CDR3 is CASSQPYTEAFF. CDR3 nucleotides: TGTGCCAGCAGTCAGCCGTACACTGAAGCTTTCTTT.

This clonotype was seen many times. J is TRBJ1-5 and V is TRBV6-6; D uncertain. CDR1 and CDR2 (germline): MNHNY, SVGAGI (reference sequence). This CDR3 contains 15 residues. Trimming shortened V by 4 bases and J by 3 bases, and 13 bases separated the two germline ends. The CDR3 sequence is CASSSGYDANQPQHF. The CDR3 bases are TGTGCCAGCAGTTCAGGTTACGACGCCAATCAGCCCCAGCATTTT.

This clonotype showed up many times. This chain joins TRBV30 and TRBJ1-4, with D tentatively TRBD1 (6 bases). V was clipped by 2 bases and J by 0 bases, with 10 bases between them. The CDR3 is 15 residues long. Germline V gene data show CDR1 as GTSNPN and CDR2 as SVGIG (reference sequence). The CDR3 DNA is TGTGCCTGGAGTAATACAGGGTCAACTAATGAAAAACTGTTTTTT. It yields the protein CAWSNTGSTNEKLFF.

V usage is TRBV7-6 and J usage is TRBJ2-7; D gene uncertain. V gave up 1 base and J gave up 2 bases, with 15 bases separating them. The CDR3 extends over 16 amino acids. The germline gives CDR1 SGHVS, CDR2 FNYEAQ. The CDR3: CASSLEGRLSTYEQYF. Here the CDR3 DNA reads TGTGCCAGCAGCTTAGAGGGTAGACTTTCAACCTACGAGCAGTACTTC.

The V call is TRBV2, the J call TRBJ2-3; 8 bases map to TRBD2. Germline-derived CDR1 and CDR2 are SNHLY and FYNNEI. The CDR3 sequence is 13 residues long. V was pared by 6 bases and J by 4 bases, with 3 bases of the junction left unmatched. The CDR3 protein is CASSGREADTQYF. CDR3 nucleotide sequence: TGTGCCAGCAGCGGGCGGGAGGCAGATACGCAGTATTTT.